These T cell receptor beta chains were read from a single sample in a study of T-cell memory formation after mild COVID-19. TCRdb processed the 5' RACE reads anew with MiXCR; each CDR3 protein has one entry. Among around 250,000 distinct CDR3 sequences listed, 7.5% to 10% were seen once. The specimen was PBMCs or a T cell subset sorted from them (not recorded which). Every receptor here comes from a man between 18 and 35 years old who had mild COVID-19 (a few samples of this study predate the infection). Cell type and time point are not known. Both conserved end residues are part of each CDR3.

length: 11; J: TRBJ2-5; V: TRBV12-3/TRBV12-4; CDR3: CASSFRETQYF
length: 19; J: TRBJ2-4; V: TRBV5-1; CDR3: CASSGGADISPWAKNIQYF
length: 12; J: TRBJ2-7; V: TRBV18; CDR3: CASSETSHEQYF
length: 15; J: TRBJ2-4; V: TRBV5-1; CDR3: CASSLDGWAKNIQYF
length: 14; J: TRBJ2-5; V: TRBV9; CDR3: CASSRQGGWETQYF
length: 14; J: TRBJ2-5; V: TRBV12-3/TRBV12-4; CDR3: CASSQTTGQETQYF
length: 17; J: TRBJ2-3; V: TRBV7-2; CDR3: CASSFGLAGGRGDTQYF
length: 13; J: TRBJ2-7; V: TRBV7-2; CDR3: CASSLAENYEQYF
length: 14; J: TRBJ1-2; V: TRBV7-2; CDR3: CASSPRLVNYGYTF
length: 14; J: TRBJ1-1; V: TRBV20-1; CDR3: CSARAGSFYTEAFF
length: 16; J: TRBJ1-2; V: TRBV5-4; CDR3: CASSLDRDRGFYGYTF
length: 14; J: TRBJ2-3; V: TRBV18; CDR3: CASSPWVSTDTQYF
length: 20; J: TRBJ2-1; V: TRBV5-5; CDR3: CASSLGRSRRGPSSYNEQFF
length: 16; J: TRBJ2-4; V: TRBV12-3/TRBV12-4; CDR3: CASSPRDTLAKNIQYF
length: 13; J: TRBJ1-1; V: TRBV7-9; CDR3: CASSLYQDGEAFF
length: 18; J: TRBJ1-1; V: TRBV6-2/TRBV6-3; CDR3: CASSYYGQGGTLPRWAFF
length: 13; J: TRBJ1-2; V: TRBV24-1; CDR3: CATSDQTAYGYTF
length: 16; J: TRBJ2-3; V: TRBV6-2/TRBV6-3; CDR3: CAATTTGRDFLDTQYF
length: 15; J: TRBJ2-2; V: TRBV12-3/TRBV12-4; CDR3: CASSSDRGKTGELFF
length: 13; J: TRBJ2-2; V: TRBV6-5; CDR3: CAGQNWNTGELFF
length: 17; J: TRBJ2-2; V: TRBV6-5; CDR3: CASSYSMASGGTGELFF
length: 16; J: TRBJ2-4; V: TRBV7-9; CDR3: CASSSYDRDSKNIQYF
length: 15; J: TRBJ2-2; V: TRBV12-3/TRBV12-4; CDR3: CASSLSGFDTGELFF
length: 15; J: TRBJ1-2; V: TRBV4-2; CDR3: CASSQGDRGRGGYTF
length: 14; J: TRBJ1-3; V: TRBV20-1; CDR3: CSARDESSGNTIYF
length: 14; J: TRBJ1-1; V: TRBV5-4; CDR3: CASSSKGGTTEAFF
length: 17; J: TRBJ2-7; V: TRBV5-1; CDR3: CASSLEGAGGINYEQYF
length: 17; J: TRBJ1-1; V: TRBV6-2/TRBV6-3; CDR3: CASTPLRAWQGYTEAFF
length: 11; J: TRBJ1-2; V: TRBV5-6; CDR3: CASSRGISYTF
length: 15; J: TRBJ2-3; V: TRBV12-3/TRBV12-4; CDR3: CASSLSARPTDTQYF
length: 15; J: TRBJ1-2; V: TRBV12-3/TRBV12-4; CDR3: CASSLFTGIGYGYTF
length: 16; J: TRBJ2-4; V: TRBV4-2; CDR3: CASSQPIARFLDIQYF
length: 16; J: TRBJ2-5; V: TRBV4-3; CDR3: CASSQRGGQVQETQYF
length: 13; J: TRBJ2-5; V: TRBV27; CDR3: CASRPSGAVTQYF
length: 12; J: TRBJ1-3; V: TRBV12-3/TRBV12-4; CDR3: CASSPAGNTIYF
length: 14; J: TRBJ1-3; V: TRBV9; CDR3: CASSQQGTGNTIYF
length: 16; J: TRBJ2-1; V: TRBV20-1; CDR3: CSARAGSGGYDNEQFF
length: 17; J: TRBJ1-1; V: TRBV18; CDR3: CASSMIGQGARGTEAFF
length: 12; J: TRBJ1-1; V: TRBV27; CDR3: CASSGQGIGAFF
length: 14; J: TRBJ2-3; V: TRBV7-3; CDR3: CASSPTGVTDTQYF
length: 16; J: TRBJ2-2; V: TRBV7-9; CDR3: CASSLAGRVETGELFF
length: 14; J: TRBJ2-1; V: TRBV6-5; CDR3: CASGVGFGDNEQFF
length: 13; J: TRBJ1-2; V: TRBV5-1; CDR3: CASSLAANYGYTF
length: 19; J: TRBJ2-1; V: TRBV12-3/TRBV12-4; CDR3: CASSGLAGGNISPYNEQFF
length: 13; J: TRBJ2-5; V: TRBV5-1; CDR3: CASRLGYRETQYF
length: 15; J: TRBJ2-2; V: TRBV9; CDR3: CASSPGHANTGELFF
length: 13; J: TRBJ1-2; V: TRBV7-9; CDR3: CASSLRGIYGYTF
length: 14; J: TRBJ1-2; V: TRBV5-1; CDR3: CASRSGQGSYGYTF
length: 13; J: TRBJ2-1; V: TRBV5-1; CDR3: CASSLGQYNEQFF
length: 15; J: TRBJ2-2; V: TRBV20-1; CDR3: CSADRAGAYTGELFF
length: 14; J: TRBJ2-1; V: TRBV20-1; CDR3: CSAERGPSENEQFF
length: 15; J: TRBJ2-1; V: TRBV20-1; CDR3: CSASLAGGPYNEQFF
length: 12; J: TRBJ2-3; V: TRBV15; CDR3: CATGSPSDTQYF
length: 14; J: TRBJ2-5; V: TRBV11-1; CDR3: CASSSRDYKETQYF